The next 22 T cell receptor beta chains were all read from a single sample in a study of response to subunit inactivated influenza vaccine. One entry per CDR3 protein results from TCRdb running MiXCR on the RT-PCR reads. This sample has hundreds of thousands of distinct CDR3 sequences, with about 10% found just once. These records were also assigned to another study, of T cells expressing NK-cell markers. This second study notes: What made the TCR beta cDNA was 5'RACE template switching with UMIs.

The material was PBMCs from blood, obtained on the day of vaccination. Receptor source: a man aged 50 or older who received an inactivated influenza vaccine.

This clonotype was seen repeatedly, ten times or more. V and J are TRBV29-1 and TRBJ2-7, with TRBD1 matching 8 bases. V shed 6 bases, J shed 6 bases, and the junction held 4 bases outside the gene matches. Germline V gene sequence: CDR1 SQVTM, CDR2 ANQGSEA. This CDR3 is built from 11 residues. CDR3 sequence: CSVRTGPEQYF. The CDR3 DNA sequence: TGCAGCGTGAGGACAGGGCCCGAGCAGTACTTC.

In its sample, this clonotype was seen a few times. This chain uses TRBV20-1 with TRBJ2-7, with D perhaps matching TRBD1 or TRBD2 (7 bases each). CDR1 and CDR2 (germline): DFQATT, SNEGSKA (reference sequence). This CDR3 has 15 amino acids. Trimming took off 0 bases at V and 4 bases at J, with 16 bases between the two ends. CDR3 amino acids: CSARDQSGTVYEQYF. As DNA, the CDR3 is TGCAGTGCTAGAGATCAAAGCGGGACAGTTTACGAGCAGTACTTC.

The chain links TRBV20-1 to TRBJ1-6; no reliable D call. The V gene's germline CDR1 is DFQATT and CDR2 SNEGSKA (reference sequence). Trimming left V 6 bases short and J 7 bases short, with 13 bases between. The CDR3 spans 13 residues. In DNA, the CDR3 is TGCAGTGCCCCTCGGGCCAGCAATTCACCCCTCCACTTT. Residues: CSAPRASNSPLHF.

This clonotype occurred a few times. J is TRBJ2-5 and V is TRBV28; D may be TRBD1 (5 bases). Per germline, CDR1 MDHEN and CDR2 SYDVKM. V was pared by 3 bases and J by 5 bases, with 13 bases between. This CDR3 contains 14 residues. CDR3 loop: CASSFHGQTETQYF. DNA for the CDR3: TGTGCCAGCAGTTTCCACGGACAAACGGAGACCCAGTACTTC.

The rearrangement uses TRBV5-1 and TRBJ2-3; D not certain. This CDR3 region has 14 residues. V lost 0 bases and J lost 8, with 13 bases in between. Germline values: CDR1 SGHRS, CDR2 YFSETQ. Here the CDR3 reads CASSLAIEGGTQYF. The CDR3 DNA sequence: TGCGCCAGCAGCTTGGCTATTGAAGGCGGTACGCAGTATTTT.

This chain joins TRBV25-1 and TRBJ2-5; D is possibly TRBD1 or TRBD2 (5 bases each). V dropped 3 bases and J dropped 5 bases, with 19 bases sitting between them. Per germline, CDR1 MGHDK and CDR2 SYGVNS. CDR3 length: 16 amino acids. The DNA of the CDR3 is TGTGCCAGCAGTGATCTTGGGGGACGAATAAGGGAGACCCAGTACTTC. Residues: CASSDLGGRIRETQYF.

This clonotype was seen a few times. This chain joins TRBV20-1 and TRBJ2-1, with D uncertain. The CDR3 has 11 amino acids. Germline CDR1 is DFQATT and CDR2 is SNEGSKA (reference sequence). Trimming removed 3 bases from V and 13 bases from J, with 13 bases in between. CDR3 sequence: CSARGQSLQFF. CDR3 DNA sequence: TGCAGTGCTAGGGGTCAGAGTCTCCAGTTCTTC.

The sample holds many counts of this clonotype. The chain carries TRBV6-2 or TRBV6-3 and TRBJ2-3, with 9 bases that match TRBD2. The CDR3 contains 14 residues. V lost 6 bases and J lost 9; bases outside the gene matches: 10. The V gene's germline CDR1 is MNHEY and CDR2 SVGEGT. The CDR3 is CASRLAGRWGTQYF. As DNA, the CDR3 is TGTGCCAGCAGACTAGCGGGCCGCTGGGGCACGCAGTATTTT.

The rearrangement links TRBV20-1 to TRBJ2-5; weak D call: TRBD2 (6 bases). V was trimmed by 0 bases and J by 4 bases, leaving 21 bases between them. This CDR3 is built from 17 residues. The germline V gene encodes CDR1 DFQATT and CDR2 SNEGSKA (reference sequence). The CDR3 here is CSARDPWDGGILETQYF. The CDR3 DNA reads TGCAGTGCTAGAGATCCTTGGGATGGGGGGATTTTAGAGACCCAGTACTTC.

This clonotype was picked up a small number of times. The chain couples TRBV12-3 or TRBV12-4 to TRBJ2-5; D is undetermined. The V end was cut by 3 bases, the J end by 1 base, with 9 bases between. This CDR3 region has 14 residues. The DNA for the CDR3 is TGTGCCAGCAGTTTCTCAGGACCCCAAGAGACCCAGTACTTC. Translated, it gives CASSFSGPQETQYF.

As concerns this clonotype: A much larger clone lies one base from this, so it may be a read error. The chain links TRBV5-1 to TRBJ2-7, with a possible D match to TRBD2 (5 bases). Germline CDR1 is SGHRS and CDR2 is YFSETQ. This CDR3 is built from 16 residues. The CDR3 DNA reads as TGCGCCAGCAGCTTGTCGGTGTCTGCAGGAGGCTACGAGCATTACTTC. Amino acid sequence: CASSLSVSAGGYEHYF.

A note on this clonotype: One end of the junction is discordant with germline, which a read error may explain. CDR3 bases: TGTGCCAGCAGTGAAGCGCTTCTGAGGCAGCTCCTCCCGTTCTTC. This codes for CASSEALLRQLLPFF. The chain couples TRBV6-1 to TRBJ1-2; D unclear. CDR1 MNHNS and CDR2 SASEGT come from the germline V gene. The CDR3 sequence is 15 residues long.

This clonotype was found a few times. The chain's CDR3 is CASSLYRRNTEAFF. The DNA of the CDR3 is TGTGCCAGCAGTTTATACAGGAGAAACACTGAAGCTTTCTTT. The chain links TRBV28 to TRBJ1-1; D possibly corresponds to TRBD1 (5 bases). CDR3 length: 14 residues. V was clipped by 1 base and J by 2 bases, with 8 bases between them. The germline V gene encodes CDR1 MDHEN and CDR2 SYDVKM.

This clonotype showed up just a few times. The V gene is TRBV29-1, the J gene TRBJ2-7; 9 bases match TRBD2. The CDR3 is 16 amino acids. V trimming: 4 bases; J trimming: 0 bases; junction bases outside the gene matches: 10. CDR1 and CDR2 from the germline V gene are SQVTM and ANQGSEA. Written as DNA, the CDR3 is TGCAGCGTTGTTGGTGTGAGCGGGAGGCTCTCCTACGAGCAGTACTTC. As protein: CSVVGVSGRLSYEQYF.

This clonotype appeared a few times. The chain joins TRBV30 to TRBJ1-5; D unresolved. The CDR3 covers 12 residues. Germline V gives CDR1 GTSNPN, CDR2 SVGIG (reference sequence). The V end lost 3 bases, the J end lost 5 bases, and 8 bases lay between the germline ends. CDR3 DNA sequence: TGTGCCTGGAGCCCGGGCTATCAGCCCCAGCATTTT. Encoded protein: CAWSPGYQPQHF.

This clonotype appeared a few times. The chain links TRBV4-1 to TRBJ2-2, with a tentative D call TRBD2 (5 bases). The V end was cut by 0 bases, the J end by 2 bases, with 10 bases between. This CDR3 spans 16 amino acids. Germline values: CDR1 MGHRA, CDR2 YSYEKL. In DNA form, the CDR3 reads TGCGCCAGCAGCCAAGATACATGGACTAACACCGGGGAGCTGTTTTTT. Its translation: CASSQDTWTNTGELFF.

This clonotype was counted between two and nine times. The chain has TRBV29-1 and TRBJ2-7; D ambiguous. V was shortened by 6 bases and J by 1 base, with 10 bases between the two germline ends. CDR3 size: 12 residues. The germline gives CDR1 SQVTM, CDR2 ANQGSEA. This CDR3 reads CSVSDGSYEQYF. The CDR3 nucleotides read TGCAGCGTCTCCGACGGTTCCTACGAGCAGTACTTC.

This clonotype came up a few times. The CDR3 reads CASRSTSGGGNEQYF. In DNA form, the CDR3 reads TGTGCCAGCAGGTCGACTAGCGGGGGAGGGAACGAGCAGTACTTC. The chain couples TRBV12-3 or TRBV12-4 to TRBJ2-7, with 12 bases matching TRBD2. The CDR3 has 15 residues. V was clipped by 6 bases and J by 5 bases; unmatched bases: 8.

This chain connects TRBV30 to TRBJ1-2; D unclear. Germline CDR1 and CDR2: GTSNPN and SVGIG (reference sequence). The CDR3 runs 13 residues. The V gene lost 5 bases and the J gene lost 4 bases, with 14 bases spanning the gap. This CDR3 reads CAWEAKETYGYTF. CDR3 coding DNA: TGTGCCTGGGAGGCTAAGGAGACCTATGGCTACACCTTC.

As DNA, the CDR3 is TGTGCCACAAGACTAGCGGGATTAACAGATACGCAGTATTTT. Protein sequence: CATRLAGLTDTQYF. The chain has TRBV11-2 and TRBJ2-3; the match to TRBD2 covers 11 bases. CDR3 length: 14 residues. Trimming at V came to 10 bases and at J to 3 bases, leaving 6 bases not matched to a gene. Germline values: CDR1 SGHAT, CDR2 FQNNGV.

This clonotype was detected a few times. The chain combines TRBV30 with TRBJ2-3; perhaps TRBD2 as D (5 bases). Per the germline V gene, CDR1 is GTSNPN and CDR2 is SVGIG (reference sequence). Trimming pared 3 bases from V and 2 bases from J, leaving 15 bases between. This CDR3 has 15 residues. The CDR3 here is CAWRGPRDTTDTQYF. CDR3 sequence (DNA): TGTGCCTGGAGAGGTCCTCGGGATACCACAGATACGCAGTATTTT. The full variable domain, its missing parts supplied by reference TRBV30 and TRBJ2-3, is SQTIHQWPATLVQPVGSPLSLECTVEGTSNPNLYWYRQAAGRGLQLLFYSVGIGQISSEVPQNLSASRPQDRQFILSSKKLLLSDSGFYLCAWRGPRDTTDTQYFGPGTRLTVL.

This clonotype has a handful of counts. The chain recombines TRBV20-1 with TRBJ2-5; a possible D gene is TRBD2 (5 bases). The V and J ends lost 3 bases and 0 bases respectively, with 8 bases between them. The CDR3 consists of 13 residues. Looked up from germline, CDR1 is DFQATT and CDR2 is SNEGSKA (reference sequence). DNA for the CDR3: TGCAGTGCTAGCCGGAGGTACCAAGAGACCCAGTACTTC. Translated: CSASRRYQETQYF.